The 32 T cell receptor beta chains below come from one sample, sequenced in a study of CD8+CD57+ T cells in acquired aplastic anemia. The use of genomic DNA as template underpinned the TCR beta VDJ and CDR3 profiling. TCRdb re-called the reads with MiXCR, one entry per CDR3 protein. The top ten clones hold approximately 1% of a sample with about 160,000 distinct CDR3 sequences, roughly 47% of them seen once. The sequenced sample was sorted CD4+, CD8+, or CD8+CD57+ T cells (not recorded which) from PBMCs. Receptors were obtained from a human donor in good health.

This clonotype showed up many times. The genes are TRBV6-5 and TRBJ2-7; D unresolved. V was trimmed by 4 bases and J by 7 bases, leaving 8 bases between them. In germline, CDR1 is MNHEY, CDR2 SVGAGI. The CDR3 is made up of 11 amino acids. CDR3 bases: TGTGCCAGCAGTTCCCCCGGGGAGCAGTACTTC. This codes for CASSSPGEQYF.

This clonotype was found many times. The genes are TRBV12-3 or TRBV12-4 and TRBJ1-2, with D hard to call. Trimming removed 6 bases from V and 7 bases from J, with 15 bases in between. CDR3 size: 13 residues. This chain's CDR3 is CASSLGGSGGYTF. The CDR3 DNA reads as TGTGCCAGCAGCCTGGGAGGATCGGGTGGCTACACCTTC.

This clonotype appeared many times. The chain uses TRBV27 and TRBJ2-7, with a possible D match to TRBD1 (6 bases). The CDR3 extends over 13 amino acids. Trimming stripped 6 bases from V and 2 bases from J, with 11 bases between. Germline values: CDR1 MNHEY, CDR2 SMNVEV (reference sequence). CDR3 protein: CASRRDTAYEQYF. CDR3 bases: TGTGCCAGCAGAAGGGACACAGCCTACGAGCAGTACTTC.

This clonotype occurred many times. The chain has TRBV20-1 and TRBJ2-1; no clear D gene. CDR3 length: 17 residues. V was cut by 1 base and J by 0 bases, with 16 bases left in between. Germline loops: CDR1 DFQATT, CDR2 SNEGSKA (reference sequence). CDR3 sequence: CSARGGPPLSSYNEQFF. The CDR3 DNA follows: TGCAGTGCTAGAGGTGGCCCCCCGCTAAGCTCCTACAATGAGCAGTTCTTC.

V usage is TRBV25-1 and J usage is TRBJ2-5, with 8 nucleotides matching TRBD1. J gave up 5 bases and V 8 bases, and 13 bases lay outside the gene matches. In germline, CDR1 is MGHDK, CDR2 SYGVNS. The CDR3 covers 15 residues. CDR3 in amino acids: CASWSNTGGRETQYF. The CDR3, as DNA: TGTGCCAGCTGGAGCAACACAGGGGGACGGGAGACCCAGTACTTC. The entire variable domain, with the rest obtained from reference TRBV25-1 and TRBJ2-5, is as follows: EADIYQTPRYLVIGTGKKITLECSQTMGHDKMYWYQQDPGMELHLIHYSYGVNSTEKGDLSSESTVSRIRTEHFPLTLESARPSHTSQYLCASWSNTGGRETQYFGPGTRLLVL.

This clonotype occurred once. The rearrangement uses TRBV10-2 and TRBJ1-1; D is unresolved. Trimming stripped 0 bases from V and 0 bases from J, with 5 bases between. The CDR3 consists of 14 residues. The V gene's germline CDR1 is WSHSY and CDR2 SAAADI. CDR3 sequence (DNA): TGCGCCAGCAGTGAGTCACAAGTGAACACTGAAGCTTTCTTT. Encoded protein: CASSESQVNTEAFF.

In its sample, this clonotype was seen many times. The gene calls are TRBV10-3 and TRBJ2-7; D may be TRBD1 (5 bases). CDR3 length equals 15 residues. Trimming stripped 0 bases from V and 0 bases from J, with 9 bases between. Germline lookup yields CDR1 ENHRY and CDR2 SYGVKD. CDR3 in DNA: TGTGCCATCAGTGAGTCGAAAGGGGTCTCCTACGAGCAGTACTTC. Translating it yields CAISESKGVSYEQYF.

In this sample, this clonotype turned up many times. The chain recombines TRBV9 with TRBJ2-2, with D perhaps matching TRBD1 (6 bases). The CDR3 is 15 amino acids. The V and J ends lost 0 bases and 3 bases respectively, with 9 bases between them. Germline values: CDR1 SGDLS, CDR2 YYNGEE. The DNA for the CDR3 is TGTGCCAGCAGCGTAGACAGGGAATACACCGGGGAGCTGTTTTTT. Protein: CASSVDREYTGELFF.

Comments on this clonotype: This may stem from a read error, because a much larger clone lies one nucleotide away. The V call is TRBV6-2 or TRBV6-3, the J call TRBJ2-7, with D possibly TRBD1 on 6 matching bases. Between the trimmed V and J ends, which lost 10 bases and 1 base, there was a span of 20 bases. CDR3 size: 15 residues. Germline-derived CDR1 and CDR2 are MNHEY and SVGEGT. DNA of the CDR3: TGTGCCAACAGGGACCGAGGACAGCGTTCCTACGAGCAGTACTTC. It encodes CANRDRGQRSYEQYF.

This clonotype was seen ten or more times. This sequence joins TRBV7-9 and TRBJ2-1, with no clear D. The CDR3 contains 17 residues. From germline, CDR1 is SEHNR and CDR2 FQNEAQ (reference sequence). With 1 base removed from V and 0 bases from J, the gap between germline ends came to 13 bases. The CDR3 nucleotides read TGTGCCAGCAGCTTAGTAGCCTTCCAGAGCTCCTACAATGAGCAGTTCTTC. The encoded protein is CASSLVAFQSSYNEQFF. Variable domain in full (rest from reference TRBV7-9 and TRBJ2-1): DTGVSQNPRHKITKRGQNVTFRCDPISEHNRLYWYRQTLGQGPEFLTYFQNEAQLEKSRLLSDRFSAERPKGSFSTLEIQRTEQGDSAMYLCASSLVAFQSSYNEQFFGPGTRLTVL.

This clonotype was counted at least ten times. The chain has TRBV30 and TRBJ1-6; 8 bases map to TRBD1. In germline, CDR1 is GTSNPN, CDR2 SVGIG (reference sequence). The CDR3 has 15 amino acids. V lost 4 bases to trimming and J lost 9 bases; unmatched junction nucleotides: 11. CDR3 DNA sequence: TGTGCCTGGAACTCAGACAGGGGTCGAGGTTCACCCCTCCACTTT. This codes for CAWNSDRGRGSPLHF.

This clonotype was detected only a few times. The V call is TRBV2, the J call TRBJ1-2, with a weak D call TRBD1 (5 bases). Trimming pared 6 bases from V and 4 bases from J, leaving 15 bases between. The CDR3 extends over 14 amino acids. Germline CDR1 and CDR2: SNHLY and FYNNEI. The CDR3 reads CASRIQQASYGYTF. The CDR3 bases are TGTGCCAGCAGAATCCAACAGGCGTCCTATGGCTACACCTTC.

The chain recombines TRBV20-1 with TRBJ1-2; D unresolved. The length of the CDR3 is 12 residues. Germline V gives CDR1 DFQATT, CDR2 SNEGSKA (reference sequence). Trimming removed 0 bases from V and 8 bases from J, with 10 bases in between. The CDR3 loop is CSARENAGGYTF. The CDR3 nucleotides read TGCAGTGCTAGAGAGAACGCGGGAGGCTACACCTTC.

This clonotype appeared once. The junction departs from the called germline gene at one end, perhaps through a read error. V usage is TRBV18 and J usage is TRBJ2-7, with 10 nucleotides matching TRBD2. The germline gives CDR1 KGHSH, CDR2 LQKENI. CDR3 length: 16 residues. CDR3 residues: CASSPPASGGPYEQYF. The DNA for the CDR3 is TGTGCCAGCTCACCACCCGCTAGCGGGGGTCCCTACGAGCAATACTTC.

The CDR3 reads CSATDRGSQPQHF. CDR3 nucleotide sequence: TGCAGTGCTACGGACAGGGGATCACAGCCCCAGCATTTT. The rearrangement links TRBV20-1 to TRBJ1-5, with 9 bases matching TRBD1. The V segment lost 4 bases and the J segment 7 bases; nucleotides outside the gene matches: 5. CDR1 DFQATT and CDR2 SNEGSKA come from the germline V gene (reference sequence). The CDR3 has 13 residues.

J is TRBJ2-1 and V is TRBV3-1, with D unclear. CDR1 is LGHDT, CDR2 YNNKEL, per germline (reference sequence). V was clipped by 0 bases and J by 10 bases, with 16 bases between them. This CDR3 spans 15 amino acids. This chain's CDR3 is CASSQDGSYRSEQFF. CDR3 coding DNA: TGTGCCAGCAGCCAAGATGGTAGCTATCGATCGGAGCAGTTCTTC.

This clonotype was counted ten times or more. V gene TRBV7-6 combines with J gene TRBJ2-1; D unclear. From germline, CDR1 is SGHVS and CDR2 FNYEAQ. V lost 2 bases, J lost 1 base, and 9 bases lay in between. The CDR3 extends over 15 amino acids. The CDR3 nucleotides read TGTGCCAGCAGCTTAAGGACGAAATCCTACAATGAGCAGTTCTTC. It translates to CASSLRTKSYNEQFF. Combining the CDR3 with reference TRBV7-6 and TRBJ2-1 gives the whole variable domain GAGVSQSPRYKVTKRGQDVALRCDPISGHVSLYWYRQALGQGPEFLTYFNYEAQQDKSGLPNDRFSAERPEGSISTLTIQRTEQRDSAMYRCASSLRTKSYNEQFFGPGTRLTVL.

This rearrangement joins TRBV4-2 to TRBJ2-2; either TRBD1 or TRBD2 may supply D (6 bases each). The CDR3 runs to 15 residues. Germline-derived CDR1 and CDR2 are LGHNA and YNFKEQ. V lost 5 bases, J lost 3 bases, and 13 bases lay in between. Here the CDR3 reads CASSGRRGDTGELFF. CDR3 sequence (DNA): TGTGCCAGCAGCGGGCGTAGGGGGGACACCGGGGAGCTGTTTTTT.

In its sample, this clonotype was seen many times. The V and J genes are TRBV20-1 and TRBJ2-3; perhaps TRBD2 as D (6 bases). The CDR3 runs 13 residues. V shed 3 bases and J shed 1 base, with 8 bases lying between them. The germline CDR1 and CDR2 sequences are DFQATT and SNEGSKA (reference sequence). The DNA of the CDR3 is TGCAGTGCTAGCATAGCGGGCACAGATACGCAGTATTTT. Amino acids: CSASIAGTDTQYF.

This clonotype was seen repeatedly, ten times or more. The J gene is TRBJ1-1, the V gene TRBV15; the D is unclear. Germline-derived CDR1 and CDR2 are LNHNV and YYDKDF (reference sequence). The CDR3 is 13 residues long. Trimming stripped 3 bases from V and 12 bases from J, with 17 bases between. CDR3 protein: CATSRDLRELSFF. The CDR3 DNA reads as TGTGCCACCAGCAGGGACTTGCGAGAGTTGTCTTTCTTT.

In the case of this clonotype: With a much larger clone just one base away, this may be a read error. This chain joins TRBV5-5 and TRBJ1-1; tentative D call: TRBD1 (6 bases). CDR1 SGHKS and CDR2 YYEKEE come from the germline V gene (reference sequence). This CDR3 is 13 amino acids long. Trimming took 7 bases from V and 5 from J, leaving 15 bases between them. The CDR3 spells CASGRQAWTEAFF. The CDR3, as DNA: TGTGCCAGCGGTCGACAGGCTTGGACTGAAGCTTTCTTT. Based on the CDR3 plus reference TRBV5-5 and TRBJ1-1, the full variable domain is DAGVTQSPTHLIKTRGQQVTLRCSPISGHKSVSWYQQVLGQGPQFIFQYYEKEERGRGNFPDRFSARQFPNYSSELNVNALLLGDSALYLCASGRQAWTEAFFGQGTRLTVV.

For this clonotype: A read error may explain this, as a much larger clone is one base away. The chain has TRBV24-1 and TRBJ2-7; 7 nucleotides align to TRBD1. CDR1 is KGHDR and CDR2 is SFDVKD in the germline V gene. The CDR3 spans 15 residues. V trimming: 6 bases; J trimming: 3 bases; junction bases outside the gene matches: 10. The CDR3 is CATSYLAGGLYEQYF. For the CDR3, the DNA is TGTGCCACCAGTTATCTGGCAGGGGGTCTCTACGAGCAGTACTTC.

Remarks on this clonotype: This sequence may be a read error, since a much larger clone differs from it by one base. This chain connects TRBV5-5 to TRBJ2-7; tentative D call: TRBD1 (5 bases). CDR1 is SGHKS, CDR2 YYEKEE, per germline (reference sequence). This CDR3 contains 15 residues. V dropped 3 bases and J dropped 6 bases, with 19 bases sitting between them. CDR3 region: CASSWKTAPGSEQYF. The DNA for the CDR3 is TGTGCCAGCAGCTGGAAGACAGCCCCCGGATCCGAGCAGTACTTC.

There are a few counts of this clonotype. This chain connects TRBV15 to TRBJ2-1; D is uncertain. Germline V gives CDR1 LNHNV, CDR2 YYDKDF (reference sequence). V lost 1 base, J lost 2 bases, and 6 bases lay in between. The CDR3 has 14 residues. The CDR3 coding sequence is TGTGCCACCAGCAGAGCCAGCACCTACAATGAGCAGTTCTTC. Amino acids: CATSRASTYNEQFF.

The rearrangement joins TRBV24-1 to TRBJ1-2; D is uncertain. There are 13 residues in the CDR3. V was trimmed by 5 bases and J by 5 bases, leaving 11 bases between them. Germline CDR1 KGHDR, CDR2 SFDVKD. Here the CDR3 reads CATSGGPGYGYTF. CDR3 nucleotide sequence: TGTGCCACCAGTGGAGGACCGGGGTATGGCTACACCTTC.

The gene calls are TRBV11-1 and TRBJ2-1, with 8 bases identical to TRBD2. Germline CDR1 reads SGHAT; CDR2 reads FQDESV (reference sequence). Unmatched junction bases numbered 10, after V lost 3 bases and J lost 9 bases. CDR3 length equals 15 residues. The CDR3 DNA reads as TGTGCCAGCAGCTTCCCCGGGACTAGAGATTTTGAGCAGTTCTTC. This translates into CASSFPGTRDFEQFF. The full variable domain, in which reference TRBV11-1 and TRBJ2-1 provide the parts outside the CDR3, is EAEVAQSPRYKITEKSQAVAFWCDPISGHATLYWYRQILGQGPELLVQFQDESVVDDSQLPKDRFSAERLKGVDSTLKIQPAELGDSAMYLCASSFPGTRDFEQFFGPGTRLTVL.

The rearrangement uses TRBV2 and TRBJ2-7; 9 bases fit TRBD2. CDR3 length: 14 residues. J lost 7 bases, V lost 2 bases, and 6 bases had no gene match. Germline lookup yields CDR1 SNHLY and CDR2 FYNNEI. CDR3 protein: CASSERGLAVEQYF. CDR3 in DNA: TGTGCCAGCAGTGAACGGGGACTAGCTGTTGAGCAGTACTTC.

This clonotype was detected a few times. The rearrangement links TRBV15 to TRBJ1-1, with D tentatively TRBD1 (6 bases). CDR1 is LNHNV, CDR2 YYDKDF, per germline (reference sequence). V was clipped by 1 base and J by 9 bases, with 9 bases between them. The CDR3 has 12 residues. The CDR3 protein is CATSRVDSQAFF. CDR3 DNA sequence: TGTGCCACCAGCAGAGTGGACAGCCAAGCTTTCTTT.

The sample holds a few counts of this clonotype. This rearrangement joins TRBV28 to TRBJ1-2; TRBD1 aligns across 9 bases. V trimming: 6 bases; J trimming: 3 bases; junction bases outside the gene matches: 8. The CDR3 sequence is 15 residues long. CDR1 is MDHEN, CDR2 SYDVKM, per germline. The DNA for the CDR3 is TGTGCCAGCAGCTCCCGAGGGACAGGGCACTATGGCTACACCTTC. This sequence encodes CASSSRGTGHYGYTF.

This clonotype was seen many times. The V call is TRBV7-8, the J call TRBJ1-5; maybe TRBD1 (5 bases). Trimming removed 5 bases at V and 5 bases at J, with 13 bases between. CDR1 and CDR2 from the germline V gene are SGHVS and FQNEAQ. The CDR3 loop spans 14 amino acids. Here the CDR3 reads CASSIGTLYQPQHF. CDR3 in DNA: TGTGCCAGCAGCATAGGGACCTTGTATCAGCCCCAGCATTTT.

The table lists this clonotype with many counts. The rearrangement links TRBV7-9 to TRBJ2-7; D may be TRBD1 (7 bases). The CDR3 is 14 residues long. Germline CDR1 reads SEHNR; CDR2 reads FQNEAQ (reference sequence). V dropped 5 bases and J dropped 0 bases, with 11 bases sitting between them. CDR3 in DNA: TGTGCCAGCAGCCAGGGGGGAAGCTCCTACGAGCAGTACTTC. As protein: CASSQGGSSYEQYF.

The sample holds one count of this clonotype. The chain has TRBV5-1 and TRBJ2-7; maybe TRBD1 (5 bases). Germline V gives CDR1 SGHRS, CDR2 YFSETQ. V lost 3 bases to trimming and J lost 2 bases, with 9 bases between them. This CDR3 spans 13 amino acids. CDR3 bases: TGCGCCAGCAGCTCGGACAACACCTACGAGCAGTACTTC. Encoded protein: CASSSDNTYEQYF.